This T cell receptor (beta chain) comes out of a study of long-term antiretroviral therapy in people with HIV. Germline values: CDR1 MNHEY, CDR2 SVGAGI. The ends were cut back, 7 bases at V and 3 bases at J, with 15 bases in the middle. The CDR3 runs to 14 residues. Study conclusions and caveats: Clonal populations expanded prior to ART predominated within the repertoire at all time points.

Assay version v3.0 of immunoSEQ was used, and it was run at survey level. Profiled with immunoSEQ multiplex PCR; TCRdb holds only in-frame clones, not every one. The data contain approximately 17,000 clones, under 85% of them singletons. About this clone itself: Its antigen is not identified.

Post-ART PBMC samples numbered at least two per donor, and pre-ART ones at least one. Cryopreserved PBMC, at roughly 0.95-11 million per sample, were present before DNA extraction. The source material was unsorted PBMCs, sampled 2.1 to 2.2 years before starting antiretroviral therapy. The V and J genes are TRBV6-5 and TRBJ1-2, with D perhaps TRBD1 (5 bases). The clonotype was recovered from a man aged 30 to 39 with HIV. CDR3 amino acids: CASTKVRGDYGYTF. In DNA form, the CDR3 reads TGTGCCAGCACCAAAGTTCGGGGGGACTATGGCTACACCTTC.